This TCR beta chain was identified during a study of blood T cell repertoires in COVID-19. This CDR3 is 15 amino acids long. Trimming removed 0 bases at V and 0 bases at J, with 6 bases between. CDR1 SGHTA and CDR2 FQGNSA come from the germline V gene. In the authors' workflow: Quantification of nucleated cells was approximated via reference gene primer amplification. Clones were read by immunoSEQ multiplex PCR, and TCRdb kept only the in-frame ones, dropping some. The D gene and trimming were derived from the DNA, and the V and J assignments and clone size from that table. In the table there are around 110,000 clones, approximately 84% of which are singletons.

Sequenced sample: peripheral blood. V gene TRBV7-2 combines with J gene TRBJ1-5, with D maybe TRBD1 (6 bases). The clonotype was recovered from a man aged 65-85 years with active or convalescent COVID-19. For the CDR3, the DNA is TGTGCCAGCAGCTTAGCAGGGGGTAGCAATCAGCCCCAGCATTTT. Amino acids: CASSLAGGSNQPQHF.